The clone carrying this T cell receptor beta chain was counted many times. The time point is: newly diagnosed GD, antithyroid drugs for less than 3 months. From PBMCs, RNA was extracted and then used to make the TCR library. The source of the sample is a study of regulatory T cells in long-lasting Graves disease. Combining iRepertoire HTBI primers with Arm-PCR of CDR3 regions, the authors built TCR beta libraries. TCRdb re-analysed the multiplex PCR reads in MiXCR, keeping a single row per CDR3 protein. The data show roughly 400,000 distinct CDR3 sequences, approximately 15% seen once. The germline V and J ends were trimmed by 8 bases and 0 bases, with 8 bases remaining between them. The CDR3 totals 13 residues. This same sample was also part of a study on T cells in Graves' hyperthyroidism and ophthalmopathy.

The material sequenced was peripheral blood mononuclear cells (PBMCs), taken at new diagnosis, from a patient treated with antithyroid drugs. This sequence joins TRBV12-3 or TRBV12-4 and TRBJ2-1; D unresolved. This clonotype was obtained from a middle-aged woman with Graves disease. CDR3 in amino acids: CASLRRSYNEQFF. In DNA, the CDR3 is TGTGCCAGCCTACGCCGCTCCTACAATGAGCAGTTCTTC.